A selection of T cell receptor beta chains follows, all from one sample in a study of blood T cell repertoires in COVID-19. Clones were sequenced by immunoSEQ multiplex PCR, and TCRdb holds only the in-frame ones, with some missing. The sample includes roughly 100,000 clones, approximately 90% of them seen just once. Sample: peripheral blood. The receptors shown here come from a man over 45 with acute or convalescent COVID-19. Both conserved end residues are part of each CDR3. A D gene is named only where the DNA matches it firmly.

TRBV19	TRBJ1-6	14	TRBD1	CASGTGGYNSPLHF	TGTGCCAGCGGGACAGGGGGTTATAATTCACCCCTCCACTTT
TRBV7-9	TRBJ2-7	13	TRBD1	CASSLDRAYEQYF	TGTGCCAGCAGCTTGGACAGGGCCTACGAGCAGTACTTC
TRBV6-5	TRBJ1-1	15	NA	CASSYGGGISTEAFF	TGTGCCAGCAGTTACGGCGGGGGAATTAGCACTGAAGCTTTCTTT
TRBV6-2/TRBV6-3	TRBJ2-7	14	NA	CASSWVATTYEQYF	TGTGCCAGCAGTTGGGTAGCGACTACCTACGAGCAGTACTTC
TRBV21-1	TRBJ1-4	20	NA	CASSKAKLVETQTTNEKLFF	TGTGCCAGCAGCAAAGCGAAATTGGTCGAGACTCAAACAACTAATGAAAAACTGTTTTTT
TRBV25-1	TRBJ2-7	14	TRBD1	CASRPDRSTYEQYF	TGTGCCAGCAGACCGGACAGGTCAACCTACGAGCAGTACTTC
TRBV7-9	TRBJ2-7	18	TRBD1	CASSFFLQDRGITYEQYF	TGTGCCAGCAGCTTTTTCCTACAAGACAGGGGCATTACCTACGAGCAGTACTTC
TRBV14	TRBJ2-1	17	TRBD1	CASSQDAPGQGFHEQFF	TGTGCCAGCAGCCAAGATGCTCCGGGACAGGGGTTCCATGAGCAGTTCTTC
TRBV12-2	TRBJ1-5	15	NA	CASRPRRQGHQPQHF	TGTGCAAGTCGCCCTCGTCGACAGGGACATCAGCCCCAGCATTTT
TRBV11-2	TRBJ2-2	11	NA	CASPEAGELFF	TGTGCCAGCCCCGAGGCCGGGGAGCTGTTTTTT
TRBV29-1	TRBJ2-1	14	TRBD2	CSVQLAGGWNEQFF	TGCAGCGTTCAACTAGCGGGGGGGTGGAATGAGCAGTTCTTC
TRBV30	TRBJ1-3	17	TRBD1	CAWSVPAGGISGNTIYF	TGTGCCTGGAGTGTCCCGGCAGGGGGCATCTCTGGAAACACCATATATTTT
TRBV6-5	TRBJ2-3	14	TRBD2	CASRSQAGADTQYF	TGTGCCAGCAGGTCCCAGGCGGGGGCAGATACGCAGTATTTT
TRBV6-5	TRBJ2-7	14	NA	CASSYSPGKDEQYF	TGTGCCAGCAGTTACTCGCCAGGGAAGGACGAGCAGTACTTC
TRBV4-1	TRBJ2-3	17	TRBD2	CASSQRTSGAPTDTQYF	TGCGCCAGCAGCCAAAGGACTAGCGGAGCCCCCACAGATACGCAGTATTTT
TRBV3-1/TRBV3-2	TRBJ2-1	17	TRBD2	CASSQESSGKAYNEQFF	TGTGCCAGCAGCCAGGAGTCTAGCGGGAAAGCCTACAATGAGCAGTTCTTC
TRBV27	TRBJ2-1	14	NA	CASSFSRRYNEQFF	TGTGCCAGCAGTTTCTCGCGGCGCTACAATGAGCAGTTCTTC
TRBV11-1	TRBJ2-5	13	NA	CASSRLAEETQYF	TGTGCCAGCAGCCGACTCGCGGAAGAGACCCAGTACTTC
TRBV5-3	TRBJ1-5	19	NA	CARSLGGAGVLELGQPQHF	TGTGCCAGAAGCTTGGGGGGTGCAGGGGTACTGGAGTTAGGTCAGCCCCAGCATTTT
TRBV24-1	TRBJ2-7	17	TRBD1	CATSDPHRTGGLYEQYF	TGTGCCACCAGTGACCCTCACCGGACAGGGGGCCTTTACGAGCAGTACTTC
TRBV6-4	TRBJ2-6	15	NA	CASSEAGSGANVLTF	TGTGCCAGCAGTGAAGCGGGCTCTGGGGCCAACGTCCTGACTTTC
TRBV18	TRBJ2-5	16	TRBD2	CASSPATGTRGETQYF	TGTGCCAGCTCACCAGCCACTGGGACTAGGGGGGAGACCCAGTACTTC
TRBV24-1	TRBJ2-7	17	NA	CATSDYGFSSNSYEQYF	TGTGCCACCAGTGATTACGGATTTAGCTCGAATTCCTACGAGCAGTACTTC